This entry features one T cell receptor (beta chain) sequence. The sample originates from a study of blood T cell repertoires in COVID-19. Study-wide context: Material from acute and convalescent COVID-19 was sourced from the United States, Italy and Spain. Nucleic acid was either cDNA or gDNA, and it came from T cells, B-cell-depleted T cells, or PBMCs.

TCRdb's copy holds only in-frame clones and misses some; the assay was immunoSEQ multiplex PCR. Of around 330,000 clones listed, approximately 90% are singletons. The CDR3 is made up of 16 amino acids. With V trimmed by 2 bases and J by 6 bases, 15 bases remained unmatched. Germline V gene data show CDR1 as GTSNPN and CDR2 as SVGIG (reference sequence). The sample taken for sequencing was peripheral blood. The chain combines TRBV30 with TRBJ2-7; the match to TRBD1 covers 8 bases. This TCR derives from a woman aged 45 to 65 with active or convalescent COVID-19. This CDR3 is CAWSTRTGIKWGEQYF. The CDR3 nucleotides read TGTGCCTGGAGTACACGGACAGGGATTAAGTGGGGCGAGCAGTACTTC.